The present T cell receptor beta chain was sequenced within a study of technical replicates of blood from a few donors. This clone showed up just a few times. Trimming at V came to 4 bases and at J to 0 bases, leaving 9 bases not matched to a gene. This CDR3 has 16 amino acids. Germline V CDR1 and CDR2: SGHRS, YFSETQ. Sequencing was performed with immunoSEQ multiplex PCR; in TCRdb, only in-frame clones are kept and a portion is missing. The sample lists about 56,000 clones, 90% to 95% occurring once. Sequencing used PBMCs. V usage is TRBV5-1 and J usage is TRBJ1-1; TRBD1 aligns across 7 bases. The sequence was collected from a human donor in good health. Some clones in this sample may be carry-over from other donors' samples. The CDR3 bases are TGCGCCAGCAGCCCGTCGAGGGGGCGGATGAACACTGAAGCTTTCTTT. This gives the protein CASSPSRGRMNTEAFF.